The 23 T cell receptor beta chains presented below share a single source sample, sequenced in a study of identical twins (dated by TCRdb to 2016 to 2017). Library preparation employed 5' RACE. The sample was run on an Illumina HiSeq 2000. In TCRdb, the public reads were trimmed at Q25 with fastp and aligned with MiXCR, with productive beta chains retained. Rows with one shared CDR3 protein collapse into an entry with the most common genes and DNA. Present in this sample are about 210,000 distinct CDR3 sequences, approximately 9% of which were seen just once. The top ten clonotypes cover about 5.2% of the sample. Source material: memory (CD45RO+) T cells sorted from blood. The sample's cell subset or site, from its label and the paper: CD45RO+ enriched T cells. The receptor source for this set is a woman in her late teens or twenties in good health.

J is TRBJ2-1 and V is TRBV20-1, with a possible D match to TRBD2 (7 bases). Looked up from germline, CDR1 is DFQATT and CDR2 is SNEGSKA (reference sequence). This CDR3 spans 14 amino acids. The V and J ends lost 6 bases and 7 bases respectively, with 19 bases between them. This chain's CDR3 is CSANSGGRINEQFF. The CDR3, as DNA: TGCAGTGCCAACTCGGGGGGCCGGATAAATGAGCAGTTCTTC.

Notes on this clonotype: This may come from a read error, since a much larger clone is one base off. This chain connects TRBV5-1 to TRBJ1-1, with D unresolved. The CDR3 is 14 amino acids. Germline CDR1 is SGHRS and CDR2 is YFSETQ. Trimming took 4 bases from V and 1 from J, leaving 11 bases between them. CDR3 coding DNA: TGCGCCAGCAGCAACGGACCGACGAACACTGAAGCTTTCTTT. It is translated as CASSNGPTNTEAFF.

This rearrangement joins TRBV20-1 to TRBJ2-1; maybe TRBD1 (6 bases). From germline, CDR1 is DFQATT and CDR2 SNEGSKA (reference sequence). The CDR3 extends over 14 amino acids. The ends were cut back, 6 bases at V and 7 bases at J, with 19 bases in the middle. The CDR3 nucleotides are TGCAGTGCCGCTTTGGCGGGCAGGGGTAATGAGCAGTTCTTC. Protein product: CSAALAGRGNEQFF.

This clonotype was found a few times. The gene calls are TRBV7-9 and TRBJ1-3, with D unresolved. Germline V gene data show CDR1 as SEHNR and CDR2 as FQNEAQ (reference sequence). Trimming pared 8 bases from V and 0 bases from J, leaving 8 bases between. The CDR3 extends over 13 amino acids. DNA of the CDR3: TGTGCCAGCGATTTTATCTCTGGAAACACCATATATTTT. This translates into CASDFISGNTIYF.

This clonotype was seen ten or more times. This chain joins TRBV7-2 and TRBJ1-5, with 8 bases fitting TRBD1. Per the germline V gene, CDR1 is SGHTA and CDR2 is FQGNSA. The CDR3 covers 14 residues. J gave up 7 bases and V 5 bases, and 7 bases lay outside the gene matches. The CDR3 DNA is TGTGCCAGCAGCCCTACAGGGGGAGGACAGCCCCAGCATTTT. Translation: CASSPTGGGQPQHF.

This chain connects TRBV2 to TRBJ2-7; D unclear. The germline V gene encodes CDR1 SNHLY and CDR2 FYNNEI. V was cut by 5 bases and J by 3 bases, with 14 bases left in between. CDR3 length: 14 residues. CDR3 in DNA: TGTGCCAGCAGTTCCCGCGAAGGTGGCTACGAGCAGTACTTC. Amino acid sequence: CASSSREGGYEQYF.

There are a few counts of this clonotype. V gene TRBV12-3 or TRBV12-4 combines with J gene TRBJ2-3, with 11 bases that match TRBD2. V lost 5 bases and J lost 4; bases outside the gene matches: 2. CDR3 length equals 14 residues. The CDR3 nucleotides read TGTGCCAGCAGTAATAGCGGGGGGGCAGATACGCAGTATTTT. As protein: CASSNSGGADTQYF.

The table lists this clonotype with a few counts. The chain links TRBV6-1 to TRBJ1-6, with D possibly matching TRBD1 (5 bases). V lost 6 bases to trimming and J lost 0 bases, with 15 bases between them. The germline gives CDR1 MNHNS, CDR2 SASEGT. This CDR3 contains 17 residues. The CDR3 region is CASSSGRRSSYNSPLHF. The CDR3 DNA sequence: TGTGCCAGCAGCTCGGGACGCCGGAGCTCCTATAATTCACCCCTCCACTTT.

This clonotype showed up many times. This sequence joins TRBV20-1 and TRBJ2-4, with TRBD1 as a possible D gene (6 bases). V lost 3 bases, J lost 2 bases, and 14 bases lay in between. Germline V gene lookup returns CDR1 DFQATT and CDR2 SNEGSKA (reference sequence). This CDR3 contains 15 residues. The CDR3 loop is CSARTTGFPKNIQYF. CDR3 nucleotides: TGCAGTGCTAGGACTACAGGGTTTCCCAAAAACATTCAGTACTTC.

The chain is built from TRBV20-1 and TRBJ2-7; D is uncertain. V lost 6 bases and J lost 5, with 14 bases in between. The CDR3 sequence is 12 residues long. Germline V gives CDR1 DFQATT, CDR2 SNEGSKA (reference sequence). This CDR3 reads CSARRSSDEQYF. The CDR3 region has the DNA TGCAGTGCCAGAAGATCTAGTGACGAGCAGTACTTC.

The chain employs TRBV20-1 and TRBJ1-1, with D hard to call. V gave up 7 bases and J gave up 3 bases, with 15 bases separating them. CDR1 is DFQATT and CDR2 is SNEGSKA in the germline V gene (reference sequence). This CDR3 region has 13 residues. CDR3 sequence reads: CSGTLGSDTEAFF. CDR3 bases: TGCAGTGGTACCCTAGGGAGCGACACTGAAGCTTTCTTT.

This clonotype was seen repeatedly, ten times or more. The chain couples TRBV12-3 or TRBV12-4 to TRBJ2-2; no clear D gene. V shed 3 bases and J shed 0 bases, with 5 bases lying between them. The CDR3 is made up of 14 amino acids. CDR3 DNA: TGTGCCAGCAGTTTTGTTGCGAACACCGGGGAGCTGTTTTTT. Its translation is CASSFVANTGELFF.

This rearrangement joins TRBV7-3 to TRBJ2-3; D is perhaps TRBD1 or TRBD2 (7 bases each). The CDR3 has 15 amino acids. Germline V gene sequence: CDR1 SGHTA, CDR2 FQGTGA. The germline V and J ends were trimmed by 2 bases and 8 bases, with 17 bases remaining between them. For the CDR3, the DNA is TGTGCCAGCAGCTTATCAGGGGGGGGCTCGAGTACGCAGTATTTT. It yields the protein CASSLSGGGSSTQYF.

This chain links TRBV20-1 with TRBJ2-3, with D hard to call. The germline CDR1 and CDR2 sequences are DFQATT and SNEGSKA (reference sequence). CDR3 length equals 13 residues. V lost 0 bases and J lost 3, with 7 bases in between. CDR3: CSARDERTDTQYF. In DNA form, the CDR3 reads TGCAGTGCTAGAGATGAAAGAACAGATACGCAGTATTTT.

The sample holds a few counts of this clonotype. CDR3 region: CASTHLAGRGTDTQYF. The CDR3 nucleotides are TGTGCCAGCACCCATTTAGCGGGACGGGGCACAGATACGCAGTATTTT. The genes are TRBV7-9 and TRBJ2-3; TRBD2 agrees at 8 bases. Germline CDR1 SEHNR, CDR2 FQNEAQ (reference sequence). The CDR3 is made up of 16 amino acids. Germline trimming cut 7 bases from V and 1 base from J; bases unmatched to any gene: 10.

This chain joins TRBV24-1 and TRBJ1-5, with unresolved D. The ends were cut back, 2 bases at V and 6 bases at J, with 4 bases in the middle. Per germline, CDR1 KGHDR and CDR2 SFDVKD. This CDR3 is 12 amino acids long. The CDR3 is CATSDYGQPQHF. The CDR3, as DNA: TGTGCCACCAGTGATTATGGTCAGCCCCAGCATTTT.

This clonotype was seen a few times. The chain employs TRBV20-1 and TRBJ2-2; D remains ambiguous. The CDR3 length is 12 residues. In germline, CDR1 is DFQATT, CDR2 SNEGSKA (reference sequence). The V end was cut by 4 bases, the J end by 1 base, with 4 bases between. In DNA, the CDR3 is TGCAGTGCTAACGGGAACACCGGGGAGCTGTTTTTT. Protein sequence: CSANGNTGELFF.

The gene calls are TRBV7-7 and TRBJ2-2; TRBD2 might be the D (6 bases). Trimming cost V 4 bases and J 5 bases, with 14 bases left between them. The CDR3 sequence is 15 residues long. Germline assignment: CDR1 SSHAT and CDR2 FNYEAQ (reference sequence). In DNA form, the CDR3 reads TGTGCCAGCAGCTCAGAAGCGGGCCGAACCGGGGAGCTGTTTTTT. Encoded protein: CASSSEAGRTGELFF.

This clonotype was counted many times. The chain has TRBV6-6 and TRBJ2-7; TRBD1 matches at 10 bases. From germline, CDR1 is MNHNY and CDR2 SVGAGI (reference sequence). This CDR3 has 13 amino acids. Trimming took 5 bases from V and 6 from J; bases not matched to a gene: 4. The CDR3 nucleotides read TGTGCCAGCAGTACCAGGACAGGGGGCGAGCAGTACTTC. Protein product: CASSTRTGGEQYF.

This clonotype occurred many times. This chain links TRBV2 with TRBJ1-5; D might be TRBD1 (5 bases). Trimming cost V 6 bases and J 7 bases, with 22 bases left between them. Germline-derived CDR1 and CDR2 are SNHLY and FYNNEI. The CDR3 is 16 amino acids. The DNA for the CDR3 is TGTGCCAGCAGCGAAAGCGGGACGGCGGTCGGGCAGCCCCAGCATTTT. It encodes CASSESGTAVGQPQHF. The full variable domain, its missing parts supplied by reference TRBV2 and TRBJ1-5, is EPEVTQTPSHQVTQMGQEVILRCVPISNHLYFYWYRQILGQKVEFLVSFYNNEISEKSEIFDDQFSVERPDGSNFTLKIRSTKLEDSAMYFCASSESGTAVGQPQHFGDGTRLSIL.

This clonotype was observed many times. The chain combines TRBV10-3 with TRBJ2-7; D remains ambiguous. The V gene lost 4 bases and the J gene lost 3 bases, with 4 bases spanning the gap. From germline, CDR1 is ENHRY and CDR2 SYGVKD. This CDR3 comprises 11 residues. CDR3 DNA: TGTGCCATCAGTGTTCACTACGAGCAGTACTTC. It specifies CAISVHYEQYF.

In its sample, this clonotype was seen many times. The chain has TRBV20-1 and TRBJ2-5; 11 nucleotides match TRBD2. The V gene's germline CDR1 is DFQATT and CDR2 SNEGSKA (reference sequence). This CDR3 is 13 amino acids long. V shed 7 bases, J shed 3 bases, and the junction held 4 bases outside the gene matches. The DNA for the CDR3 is TGCAGTGTGGGACTAGCGGATAAAGAGACCCAGTACTTC. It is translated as CSVGLADKETQYF.

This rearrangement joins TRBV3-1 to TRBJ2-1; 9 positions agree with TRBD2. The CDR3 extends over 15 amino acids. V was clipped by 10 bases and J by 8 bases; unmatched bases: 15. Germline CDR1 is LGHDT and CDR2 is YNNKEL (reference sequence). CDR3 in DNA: TGTGCCACCTCCCCCTGGACTAGCGATCGGGATGAGCAGTTCTTC. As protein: CATSPWTSDRDEQFF.